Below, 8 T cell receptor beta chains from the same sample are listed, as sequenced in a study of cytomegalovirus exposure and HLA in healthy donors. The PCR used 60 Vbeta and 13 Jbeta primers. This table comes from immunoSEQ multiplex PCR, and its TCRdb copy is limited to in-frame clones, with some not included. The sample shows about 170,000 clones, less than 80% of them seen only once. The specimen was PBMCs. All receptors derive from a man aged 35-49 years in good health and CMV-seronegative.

The CDR3 DNA is TGTGCCAGCAGTCCGGGGGACAGCCTTGAGCAGTACTTC. Translation gives CASSPGDSLEQYF. This rearrangement joins TRBV27 to TRBJ2-5, with a tentative D call TRBD1 (7 bases). CDR3 size: 13 residues. Trimming stripped 5 bases from V and 11 bases from J, with 18 bases between. The germline V gene encodes CDR1 MNHEY and CDR2 SMNVEV (reference sequence).

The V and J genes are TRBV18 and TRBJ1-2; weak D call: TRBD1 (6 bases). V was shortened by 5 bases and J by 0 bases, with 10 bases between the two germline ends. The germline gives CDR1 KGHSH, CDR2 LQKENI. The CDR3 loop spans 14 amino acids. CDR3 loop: CASSEWTANYGYTF. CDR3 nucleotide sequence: TGTGCCAGCTCAGAGTGGACAGCTAACTATGGCTACACCTTC.

The CDR3 DNA follows: TGTGCCAGCAGAAAACTAGCGGAGCAGTTCTTC. Protein sequence: CASRKLAEQFF. This sequence joins TRBV27 and TRBJ2-1; TRBD2 aligns across 7 bases. With 6 bases clipped from V and 10 bases from J, the junction kept 3 bases outside the gene matches. CDR3 length equals 11 residues. Germline V gene sequence: CDR1 MNHEY, CDR2 SMNVEV (reference sequence).

The CDR3 loop reads CASSYSRDRGEQYF. In DNA, the CDR3 is TGTGCCAGCAGTTACTCGAGAGACAGGGGCGAGCAGTACTTC. This chain uses TRBV6-6 with TRBJ2-7, with 8 bases matching TRBD1. The CDR3 has 14 residues. J lost 6 bases, V lost 0 bases, and 4 bases had no gene match. From germline, CDR1 is MNHNY and CDR2 SVGAGI (reference sequence).

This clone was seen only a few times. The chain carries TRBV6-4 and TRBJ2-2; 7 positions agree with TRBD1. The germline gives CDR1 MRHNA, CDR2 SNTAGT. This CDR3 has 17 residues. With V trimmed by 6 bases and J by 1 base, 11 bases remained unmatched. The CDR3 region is CASSPTGRLGNTGELFF. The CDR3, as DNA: TGTGCCAGCAGCCCGACAGGGCGGTTGGGGAACACCGGGGAGCTGTTTTTT.

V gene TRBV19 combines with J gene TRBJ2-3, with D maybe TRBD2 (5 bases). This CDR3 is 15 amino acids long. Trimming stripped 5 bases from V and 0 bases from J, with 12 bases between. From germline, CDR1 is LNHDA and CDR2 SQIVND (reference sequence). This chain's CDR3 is CASSLGSPSTDTQYF. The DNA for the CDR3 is TGTGCCAGTAGTTTGGGGAGCCCTAGCACAGATACGCAGTATTTT.

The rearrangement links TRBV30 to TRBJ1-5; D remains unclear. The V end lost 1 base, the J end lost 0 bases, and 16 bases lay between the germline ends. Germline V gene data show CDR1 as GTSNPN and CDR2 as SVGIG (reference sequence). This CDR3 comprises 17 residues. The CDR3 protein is CAWSGSRSGNSNQPQHF. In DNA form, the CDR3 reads TGTGCCTGGAGTGGTAGTAGGAGCGGAAATAGCAATCAGCCCCAGCATTTT.

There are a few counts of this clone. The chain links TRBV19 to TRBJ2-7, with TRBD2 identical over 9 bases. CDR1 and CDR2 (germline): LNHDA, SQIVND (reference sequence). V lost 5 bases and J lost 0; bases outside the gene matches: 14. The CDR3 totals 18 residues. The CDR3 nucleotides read TGTGCCAGTAGTGGAAGGGCTAGCGGGACTAGGAGCTCCTACGAGCAGTACTTC. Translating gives CASSGRASGTRSSYEQYF.